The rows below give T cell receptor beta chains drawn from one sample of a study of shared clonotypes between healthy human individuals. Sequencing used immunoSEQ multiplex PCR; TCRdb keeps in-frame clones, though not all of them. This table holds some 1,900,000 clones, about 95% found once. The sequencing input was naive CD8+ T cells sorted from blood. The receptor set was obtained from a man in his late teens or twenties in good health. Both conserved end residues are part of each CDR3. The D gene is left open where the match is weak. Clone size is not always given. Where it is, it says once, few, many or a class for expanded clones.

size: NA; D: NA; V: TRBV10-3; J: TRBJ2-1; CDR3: CAISEARSNEQFF; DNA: TGTGCCATCAGTGAGGCCAGGTCCAATGAGCAGTTCTTC
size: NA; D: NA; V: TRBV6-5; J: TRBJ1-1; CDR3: CASSYGFSGTEAFF; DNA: TGTGCCAGCAGTTACGGTTTCAGTGGCACTGAAGCTTTCTTT
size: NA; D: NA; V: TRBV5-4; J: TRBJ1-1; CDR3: CASSQGGATEAFF; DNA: TGTGCCAGCAGCCAAGGAGGGGCGACTGAAGCTTTCTTT
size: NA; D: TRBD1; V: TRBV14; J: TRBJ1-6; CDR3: CASSQELGGNSPLHF; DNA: TGTGCCAGCAGCCAAGAATTAGGGGGCAATTCACCCCTCCACTTT
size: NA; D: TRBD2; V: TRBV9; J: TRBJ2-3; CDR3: CASTYGLAGDTQYF; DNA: TGTGCCAGCACCTACGGACTAGCAGGGGATACGCAGTATTTT
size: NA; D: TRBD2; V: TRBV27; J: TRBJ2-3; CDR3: CASSSLAGGGTDTQYF; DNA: TGTGCCAGCAGTTCACTAGCGGGAGGGGGCACAGATACGCAGTATTTT
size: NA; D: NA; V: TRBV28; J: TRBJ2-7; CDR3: CASSLRARYEQYF; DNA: TGTGCCAGCAGTTTAAGGGCTAGATACGAGCAGTACTTC
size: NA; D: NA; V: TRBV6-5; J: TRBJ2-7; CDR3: CASSWEGAGEQYF; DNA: TGTGCCAGCAGTTGGGAAGGGGCCGGCGAGCAGTACTTC
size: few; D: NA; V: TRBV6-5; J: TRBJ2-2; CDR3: CASSYYGVGELFF; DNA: TGTGCCAGCAGTTACTATGGAGTTGGGGAGCTGTTTTTT
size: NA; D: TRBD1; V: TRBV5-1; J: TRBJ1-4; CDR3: CASSLQGDYNEKLFF; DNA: TGCGCCAGCAGCTTACAGGGGGACTATAATGAAAAACTGTTTTTT
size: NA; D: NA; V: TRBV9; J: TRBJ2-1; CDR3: CASSPPPLGYNEQFF; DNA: TGTGCCAGCAGCCCACCCCCACTAGGTTACAATGAGCAGTTCTTC
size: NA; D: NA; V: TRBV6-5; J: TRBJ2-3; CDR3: CASTRGLLTDTQYF; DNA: TGTGCCAGCACCAGGGGACTGCTCACAGATACGCAGTATTTT
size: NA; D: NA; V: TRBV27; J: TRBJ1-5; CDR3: CASSLLSPWGHGNQPQHF; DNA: TGTGCCAGCAGTTTATTATCCCCCTGGGGCCATGGCAATCAGCCCCAGCATTTT
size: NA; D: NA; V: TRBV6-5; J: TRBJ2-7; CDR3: CASSLDRFYEQYF; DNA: TGTGCCAGCAGTCTAGACAGGTTTTACGAGCAGTACTTC
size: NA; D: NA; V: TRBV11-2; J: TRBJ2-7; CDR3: CASSLGQHYEQYF; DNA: TGTGCCAGCAGTCTTGGACAGCACTACGAGCAGTACTTC
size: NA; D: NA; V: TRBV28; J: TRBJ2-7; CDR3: CASSSGAIRAAREQYF; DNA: TGTGCCAGCAGTTCGGGGGCGATAAGAGCCGCGAGGGAGCAGTACTTC
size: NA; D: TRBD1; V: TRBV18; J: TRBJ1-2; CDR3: CASSPLQGAPGYTF; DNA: TGTGCCAGCTCGCCGCTACAGGGGGCGCCTGGCTACACCTTC
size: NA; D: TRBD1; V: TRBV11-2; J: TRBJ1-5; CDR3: CASSRGTGDNQPQHF; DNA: TGTGCCAGCAGCCGGGGGACAGGCGACAATCAGCCCCAGCATTTT
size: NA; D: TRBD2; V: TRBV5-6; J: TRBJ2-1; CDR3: CASSRTSGSGALDEQFF; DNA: TGTGCCAGCAGCCGGACTAGCGGGAGCGGGGCACTGGATGAGCAGTTCTTC
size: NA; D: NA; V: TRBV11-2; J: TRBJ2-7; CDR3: CASSSSTSYEQYF; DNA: TGTGCCAGCAGCTCCTCGACATCTTACGAGCAGTACTTC
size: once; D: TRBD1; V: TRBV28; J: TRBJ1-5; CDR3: CASRSTGNPKNQPQHF; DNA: TGTGCCAGCAGGTCGACAGGGAACCCAAAGAATCAGCCCCAGCATTTT
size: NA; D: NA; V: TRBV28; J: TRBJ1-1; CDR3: CASSFPPGTWPENTEAFF; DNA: TGTGCCAGCAGTTTCCCTCCCGGGACATGGCCTGAGAACACTGAAGCTTTCTTT
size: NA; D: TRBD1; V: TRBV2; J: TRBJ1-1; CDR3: CASSEPLQGWTEAFF; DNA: TGTGCCAGCAGTGAACCCCTACAGGGGTGGACTGAAGCTTTCTTT
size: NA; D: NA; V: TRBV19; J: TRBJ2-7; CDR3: CASSSGINYEQYF; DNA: TGTGCCAGTAGTAGCGGGATTAACTACGAGCAGTACTTC
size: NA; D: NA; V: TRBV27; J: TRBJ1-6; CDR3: CASKAGSSSYNSPLHF; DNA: TGTGCCAGCAAGGCGGGATCGAGCTCCTATAATTCACCCCTCCACTTT
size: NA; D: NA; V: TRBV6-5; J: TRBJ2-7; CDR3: CASSYSTGTNDYEQYF; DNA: TGTGCCAGCAGTTACTCAACCGGGACAAACGACTACGAGCAGTACTTC
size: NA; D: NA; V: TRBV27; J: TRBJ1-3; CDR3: CASSLGVSGNTIYF; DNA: TGTGCCAGCAGTTTAGGCGTCTCTGGAAACACCATATATTTT
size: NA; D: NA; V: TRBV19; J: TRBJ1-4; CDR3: CASTLWAGRGEKLFF; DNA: TGTGCCAGTACCCTCTGGGCAGGGCGGGGTGAAAAACTGTTTTTT
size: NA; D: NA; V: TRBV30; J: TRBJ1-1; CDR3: CAWRLTGRGLNTEAFF; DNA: TGTGCCTGGAGGTTGACCGGACGCGGGCTAAACACTGAAGCTTTCTTT
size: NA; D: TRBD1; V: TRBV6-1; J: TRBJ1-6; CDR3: CASSEALGGGWQGDSPLHF; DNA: TGTGCCAGCAGTGAAGCGTTAGGAGGGGGTTGGCAGGGGGATTCACCCCTCCACTTT
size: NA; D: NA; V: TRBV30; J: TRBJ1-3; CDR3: CALQQSSGNTIYF; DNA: TGTGCCTTACAACAGAGCTCTGGAAACACCATATATTTT
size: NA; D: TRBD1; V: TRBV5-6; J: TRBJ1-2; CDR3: CASSSPGTGFNYGYTF; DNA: TGTGCCAGCAGCTCCCCCGGGACAGGGTTTAACTATGGCTACACCTTC
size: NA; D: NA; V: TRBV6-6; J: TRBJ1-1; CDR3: CASSYGGATEAFF; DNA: TGTGCCAGCAGTTACGGGGGTGCCACTGAAGCTTTCTTT
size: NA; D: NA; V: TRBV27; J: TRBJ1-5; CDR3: CASSLSSGIGNQPQHF; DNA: TGTGCCAGCAGTTTATCGTCGGGGATTGGCAATCAGCCCCAGCATTTT
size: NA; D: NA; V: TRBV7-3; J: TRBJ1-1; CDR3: CASKGMNTEAFF; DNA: TGTGCGAGCAAGGGTATGAACACTGAAGCTTTCTTT